Following are 30 T cell receptor beta chains from one sample sequenced in a study of control samples from healthy donors and cancer patients. Profiled with immunoSEQ multiplex PCR; TCRdb holds only in-frame clones, not every one. This sample has 130,000 or so clones, with around 86% found just once. The sample comprised blood. These receptors came from a man aged 40-49 years in good health.

The J gene is TRBJ1-1, the V gene TRBV2, with D hard to call. There are 16 residues in the CDR3. The V gene's germline CDR1 is SNHLY and CDR2 FYNNEI. Trimming took 2 bases from V and 0 from J, leaving 13 bases between them. CDR3 region: CASSESPLLMNTEAFF. As DNA, the CDR3 is TGTGCCAGCAGTGAAAGTCCCCTACTTATGAACACTGAAGCTTTCTTT.

The genes are TRBV6-5 and TRBJ2-7; 7 bases align to TRBD1. Germline V gene sequence: CDR1 MNHEY, CDR2 SVGAGI. There are 14 residues in the CDR3. Losses at the gene ends were 5 bases for V and 4 bases for J; bases not matched to a gene: 8. CDR3 in amino acids: CASSTPGQSYEQYF. CDR3 in DNA: TGTGCCAGCAGTACGCCGGGACAGTCTTACGAGCAGTACTTC.

This clone was detected once. V gene TRBV2 combines with J gene TRBJ1-1; maybe TRBD1 (5 bases). From germline, CDR1 is SNHLY and CDR2 FYNNEI. The CDR3 sequence is 13 residues long. Between the trimmed V and J ends, which lost 6 bases and 1 base, there was a span of 9 bases. For the CDR3, the DNA is TGTGCCAGCAGGGACACTTCGAACACTGAAGCTTTCTTT. Protein sequence: CASRDTSNTEAFF.

The genes are TRBV3-1 (or the pseudogene TRBV3-2) and TRBJ2-6; no clear D. Trimming shortened V by 4 bases and J by 0 bases, and 7 bases separated the two germline ends. Germline values: CDR1 LGHDT, CDR2 YNNKEL (reference sequence). CDR3 length: 15 amino acids. CDR3 region: CASSRDYSGANVLTF. DNA for the CDR3: TGTGCCAGCAGCCGAGATTACTCTGGGGCCAACGTCCTGACTTTC.

The V and J genes are TRBV15 and TRBJ1-5; 8 bases line up with TRBD1. The V gene end was trimmed by 4 bases and the J gene end by 4 bases; junction bases not matched to a gene: 9. The CDR3 totals 16 residues. The germline V gene has CDR1 LNHNV and CDR2 YYDKDF (reference sequence). The CDR3 DNA reads as TGTGCCACCAGCAACCATAAGGACAGGGTGAATCAGCCCCAGCATTTT. This translates into CATSNHKDRVNQPQHF. The whole variable domain, filled in from reference TRBV15 and TRBJ1-5, reads DAMVIQNPRYQVTQFGKPVTLSCSQTLNHNVMYWYQQKSSQAPKLLFHYYDKDFNNEADTPDNFQSRRPNTSFCFLDIRSPGLGDTAMYLCATSNHKDRVNQPQHFGDGTRLSIL.

V usage is TRBV6-6 and J usage is TRBJ1-1, with D perhaps TRBD1 (6 bases). The CDR3 length is 12 residues. V was cut by 6 bases and J by 3 bases, with 8 bases left in between. CDR1 and CDR2 (germline): MNHNY, SVGAGI (reference sequence). In DNA, the CDR3 is TGTGCCAGCAGGGCAGGGGACACTGAAGCTTTCTTT. The encoded protein is CASRAGDTEAFF.

This clone was observed a few times. The chain employs TRBV29-1 and TRBJ1-1; D unresolved. The V end lost 6 bases, the J end lost 1 base, and 12 bases lay between the germline ends. This CDR3 region has 13 residues. CDR1 is SQVTM, CDR2 ANQGSEA, per germline. In nucleotides, the CDR3 is TGCAGCGTCCGCCCCCAGTCGAACACTGAAGCTTTCTTT. Amino acids: CSVRPQSNTEAFF.

The V gene is TRBV6-5, the J gene TRBJ1-2, with D tentatively TRBD1 (5 bases). V was cut by 4 bases and J by 4 bases, with 10 bases left in between. CDR1 is MNHEY and CDR2 is SVGAGI in the germline V gene. The CDR3 length is 13 residues. The CDR3 DNA reads as TGTGCCAGCAGTTTGGGGCTTCCCTATGGCTACACCTTC. It specifies CASSLGLPYGYTF.

The chain couples TRBV30 to TRBJ1-5, with 8 bases that match TRBD1. V lost 3 bases to trimming and J lost 0 bases; unmatched junction nucleotides: 10. Per the germline V gene, CDR1 is GTSNPN and CDR2 is SVGIG (reference sequence). The CDR3 runs to 17 residues. CDR3 in amino acids: CAWRAKGTGYSNQPQHF. Written as DNA, the CDR3 is TGTGCCTGGAGGGCCAAAGGGACAGGCTATAGCAATCAGCCCCAGCATTTT.

As concerns this clone: Sequence at one end of the junction differs from germline and may be a read error. The chain joins TRBV7-2 to TRBJ2-2; 7 nucleotides line up with TRBD1. CDR3 length: 14 amino acids. Germline V gives CDR1 SGHTA, CDR2 FQGNSA. CDR3 nucleotide sequence: TGTGCCAGCAGCTTACAGGGGGTCACCAGGGAGCTGTTTTTT. Translated, it gives CASSLQGVTRELFF.

The chain uses TRBV11-3 and TRBJ2-3, with D perhaps matching TRBD2 (6 bases). This CDR3 region has 14 residues. V was shortened by 7 bases and J by 0 bases, with 11 bases between the two germline ends. Germline CDR1 and CDR2: SGHNT and YENEEA. CDR3 bases: TGTGCCAGCACCGGAGGGTTTAGCACAGATACGCAGTATTTT. Protein: CASTGGFSTDTQYF.

The chain recombines TRBV11-2 with TRBJ1-2; 8 bases fit TRBD1. The trim removed 4 bases at V and 2 bases at J, leaving 3 bases unmatched. This CDR3 has 14 amino acids. From germline, CDR1 is SGHAT and CDR2 FQNNGV. The CDR3 DNA reads TGTGCCAGCAGCTCGCGACAGGGGAACTATGGCTACACCTTC. Protein: CASSSRQGNYGYTF. Full variable domain (missing parts from reference TRBV11-2 and TRBJ1-2): EAGVAQSPRYKIIEKRQSVAFWCNPISGHATLYWYQQILGQGPKLLIQFQNNGVVDDSQLPKDRFSAERLKGVDSTLKIQPAKLEDSAVYLCASSSRQGNYGYTFGSGTRLTVV.

The rearrangement uses TRBV23-1 and TRBJ2-7; 7 bases are shared with TRBD1. TRBV23-1 is annotated as an ORF whose role is uncertain. This CDR3 comprises 15 residues. J was trimmed by 3 bases and V by 0 bases; bases with no gene match: 5. Here the CDR3 reads CASSQSRDRDYEQYF. Here the CDR3 DNA reads TGCGCCAGCAGTCAATCTCGCGACAGGGACTACGAGCAGTACTTC.

DNA for the CDR3: TGTGCCAGCAGTCTACAGGGAATGAATTCACCCCTCCACTTT. The encoded protein is CASSLQGMNSPLHF. The chain has TRBV7-9 and TRBJ1-6; weak D call: TRBD1 (6 bases). The CDR3 consists of 14 residues. From germline, CDR1 is SEHNR and CDR2 FQNEAQ (reference sequence). V was pared by 6 bases and J by 7 bases, with 13 bases between.

The V gene is TRBV5-4, the J gene TRBJ2-5; 7 nucleotides match TRBD2. CDR3 size: 16 residues. V was clipped by 0 bases and J by 5 bases; unmatched bases: 10. In germline, CDR1 is SGHNT, CDR2 YYREEE (reference sequence). This CDR3 reads CASSLAWGGSRETQYF. The CDR3 nucleotides read TGTGCCAGCAGCTTGGCTTGGGGGGGGAGCAGGGAGACCCAGTACTTC.

This sequence joins TRBV30 and TRBJ2-5; TRBD2 agrees at 10 bases. Per the germline V gene, CDR1 is GTSNPN and CDR2 is SVGIG (reference sequence). The CDR3 is made up of 16 amino acids. J gave up 6 bases and V 2 bases, and 12 bases lay outside the gene matches. CDR3 sequence (DNA): TGTGCCTGGAGTCCCCGAAGCGGGGGGGTCGTAAAGACCCAGTACTTC. As protein: CAWSPRSGGVVKTQYF.

The V call is TRBV7-8, the J call TRBJ2-3; D is unresolved. Germline loops: CDR1 SGHVS, CDR2 FQNEAQ. Between the trimmed V and J ends, which lost 5 bases and 1 base, there was a span of 13 bases. CDR3 length: 15 residues. The CDR3 coding sequence is TGTGCCAGCAGCGTCAGACCAGACGGCACAGATACGCAGTATTTT. It translates to CASSVRPDGTDTQYF.

The chain carries TRBV30 and TRBJ2-3; D possibly corresponds to TRBD2 (6 bases). The CDR3 is 15 amino acids. CDR1 and CDR2 (germline): GTSNPN, SVGIG (reference sequence). Trimming pared 5 bases from V and 2 bases from J, leaving 17 bases between. CDR3 in DNA: TGTGCCTGGGTCAAGGGAGGTAGGAACACAGATACGCAGTATTTT. It is translated as CAWVKGGRNTDTQYF.

The rearrangement uses TRBV29-1 and TRBJ2-2; possible D gene TRBD2, 6 bases. This CDR3 comprises 13 residues. Germline CDR1 SQVTM, CDR2 ANQGSEA. CDR3 protein: CTGEDANTGELFF. CDR3 DNA sequence: TGCACCGGGGAGGACGCGAACACCGGGGAGCTGTTTTTT.

The J gene is TRBJ1-2, the V gene TRBV9; D is uncertain. Trimming pared 1 base from V and 3 bases from J, leaving 7 bases between. This CDR3 spans 13 amino acids. Germline assignment: CDR1 SGDLS and CDR2 YYNGEE. Here the CDR3 reads CASSVNSDYGYTF. DNA for the CDR3: TGTGCCAGCAGCGTAAACTCAGACTATGGCTACACCTTC.

This clone has a single count. The chain employs TRBV5-1 and TRBJ2-2; weak D call: TRBD1 (5 bases). Trimming pared 0 bases from V and 6 bases from J, leaving 9 bases between. The CDR3 loop spans 14 amino acids. Per germline, CDR1 SGHRS and CDR2 YFSETQ. CDR3 in amino acids: CASSLEPGSGELFF. CDR3 nucleotide sequence: TGCGCCAGCAGCTTGGAGCCAGGGTCCGGGGAGCTGTTTTTT.

The chain couples TRBV6-6 to TRBJ1-1; D is unresolved. The CDR3 contains 14 residues. In germline, CDR1 is MNHNY, CDR2 SVGAGI (reference sequence). The V gene lost 2 bases and the J gene lost 3 bases, with 10 bases spanning the gap. CDR3 amino acids: CASSYHGGDTEAFF. In nucleotides, the CDR3 is TGTGCCAGCAGTTACCACGGTGGAGACACTGAAGCTTTCTTT.

The table lists this clone with a few counts. The V gene is TRBV7-2, the J gene TRBJ2-1; D may be TRBD2 (5 bases). CDR1 is SGHTA, CDR2 FQGNSA, per germline. CDR3 length equals 16 residues. V gave up 4 bases and J gave up 3 bases, with 16 bases separating them. CDR3 loop: CASSSIGEWRYNEQFF. The CDR3 DNA reads TGTGCCAGCAGCTCGATCGGGGAGTGGCGCTACAATGAGCAGTTCTTC.

The J gene is TRBJ2-7, the V gene TRBV5-4; tentative D call: TRBD1 (6 bases). Germline lookup yields CDR1 SGHNT and CDR2 YYREEE (reference sequence). The CDR3 sequence is 12 residues long. Trimming took 4 bases from V and 13 from J, leaving 18 bases between them. The CDR3 loop is CASSAYFDRTYF. CDR3 sequence (DNA): TGTGCCAGCAGCGCTTACTTCGACAGGACTTACTTC.

The rearrangement uses TRBV7-3 and TRBJ2-3; D might be TRBD2 (6 bases). V was trimmed by 2 bases and J by 2 bases, leaving 11 bases between them. The CDR3 length is 15 residues. Germline values: CDR1 SGHTA, CDR2 FQGTGA. CDR3 loop: CASSLGRRPTDTQYF. The DNA for the CDR3 is TGTGCCAGCAGCTTAGGGAGGAGACCCACAGATACGCAGTATTTT.

The rearrangement links TRBV14 to TRBJ1-6; TRBD1 matches 7 bases. Germline V gene data show CDR1 as SGHDN and CDR2 as FVKESK. This CDR3 region has 16 residues. J gave up 7 bases and V 4 bases, and 10 bases lay outside the gene matches. CDR3 amino acids: CASSLFTGAGNSPLHF. The CDR3 DNA reads as TGTGCCAGCAGCCTATTCACAGGGGCTGGGAATTCACCCCTCCACTTT.

V usage is TRBV5-1 and J usage is TRBJ1-4, with 7 positions matching TRBD1. The V gene's germline CDR1 is SGHRS and CDR2 YFSETQ. The CDR3 is made up of 19 amino acids. After removal of 4 bases from V and 2 bases from J, the junction contained 17 bases not matched to a gene. The CDR3 loop is CASSRRGRLLATTNEKLFF. The DNA for the CDR3 is TGCGCCAGCAGCAGGAGGGGGCGTCTTTTGGCCACGACTAATGAAAAACTGTTTTTT. Complete variable domain (other parts from reference TRBV5-1 and TRBJ1-4): KAGVTQTPRYLIKTRGQQVTLSCSPISGHRSVSWYQQTPGQGLQFLFEYFSETQRNKGNFPGRFSGRQFSNSRSEMNVSTLELGDSALYLCASSRRGRLLATTNEKLFFGSGTQLSVL.

This chain connects TRBV25-1 to TRBJ2-7; 11 bases align to TRBD2. In germline, CDR1 is MGHDK, CDR2 SYGVNS. The CDR3 sequence is 15 residues long. The junction had 7 bases not matched to a gene; V was cut back by 2 bases and J by 7 bases. Written as DNA, the CDR3 is TGTGCCAGCAGTGAAACACTAGCGGGGGCCCTGGAGCAGTACTTC. Its protein is CASSETLAGALEQYF.

This chain connects TRBV15 to TRBJ1-4, with D hard to call. V was pared by 7 bases and J by 2 bases, with 17 bases between. The CDR3 runs 16 residues. CDR1 and CDR2 from the germline V gene are LNHNV and YYDKDF (reference sequence). In DNA, the CDR3 is TGTGCCACCAAATACGGCGGGAGAGGCACTAATGAAAAACTGTTTTTT. Amino acid sequence: CATKYGGRGTNEKLFF.

The gene calls are TRBV16 and TRBJ1-3; D may be TRBD1 (5 bases). This CDR3 is 15 amino acids long. Trimming removed 0 bases from V and 4 bases from J, with 10 bases in between. CDR1 KGHSY and CDR2 FQNENV come from the germline V gene. DNA for the CDR3: TGTGCCAGCAGCCAATCGGGGGGATCGGGAAACACCATATATTTT. Its translation: CASSQSGGSGNTIYF.